This T cell receptor (beta chain) is from a study of blood T cell repertoires in COVID-19. Germline CDR1 is LGHNT and CDR2 is FRNRAP. Losses at the gene ends were 0 bases for V and 6 bases for J; bases not matched to a gene: 1. This CDR3 region has 13 residues. Here immunoSEQ multiplex PCR was the method, and the copy in TCRdb shows in-frame clones only, minus some. The sample has a few hundred thousand clones; about 90% are singletons. The receptor was derived from a woman in her fifties or sixties with acute or convalescent COVID-19. The source material was peripheral blood. The V call is TRBV12-5, the J call TRBJ1-1, with 7 bases lining up with TRBD1. DNA of the CDR3: TGTGCTAGTGGTTTGGTAAGGGGGCCTGAAGCTTTCTTT. Its translation is CASGLVRGPEAFF.